The text below deals with one T cell receptor (beta chain). Its specific antigen is unknown. No much larger clonotype is one base removed from it; base qualities were not supplied. In total, just over 650 healthy bone marrow donors made up the cohort. Cohort members were all nominally healthy when sampled, although unrecorded immune exposures were likely present. The donor tested CMV seronegative, placing the donor among the 350 or so seronegative members of the cohort. A peripheral blood sample was collected from each donor, and TCR beta sequencing was performed on peripheral blood mononuclear cells. Genomic DNA extraction from the blood cell samples was performed with the Qiagen DNeasy Blood Extraction Kit. The library was generated by the immunoSEQ multiplex PCR assay. For the multiplex PCR, a mixture combining 60 forward primers for TCR Vbeta segments and 13 reverse primers for TCR Jbeta segments was used. A multiplex PCR assay on genomic DNA amplified the CDR3 region of rearranged TCR beta genes. Amplified TCR beta libraries were sequenced as 87-base-pair reads on the Illumina HiSeq System. The authors' analysis ran thus. A later analysis counted approximately 74 million unique TCR beta chains across the 650 to 800 repertoires, and some 11 million of these chains were shared by at least two donors. A nearest-neighbor algorithm error-corrected the raw reads and collapsed the reads into unique sequences, merging closely related sequences to remove PCR and sequencing errors. CDR3 sequences were aligned to IMGT reference sequences to assign V, D and J gene segments. Each retained sequence needed at least a six-nucleotide match to both a V gene segment and a J gene segment. Rearrangements were called productive when the CDR3 lacked stop codons and stayed in frame with V and J; all others were non-productive. CDR3 was defined by IMGT convention, running from the second conserved V-encoded cysteine to the conserved J-encoded phenylalanine. Sequences without an unambiguous match to a single V gene segment were excluded from the earlier analysis of a few hundred of the donors. An earlier analysis of a few hundred of the donors called V segments functional above 56.7% productive rearrangements and segregating when the between-donor standard deviation exceeded 5%. A statistical classification framework was developed to diagnose cytomegalovirus status using the catalog of TCR beta chain sequences. In a later analysis, V and J genes were assigned by comparing TCR nucleotide sequences against IMGT/GENE-DB human TR gene sequences. A later analysis assigned CDR3 sequences and most-parsimonious VDJ recombination scenarios with the TCRdist pipeline. In a later analysis, each TCR beta chain was defined by its CDR3 amino acid sequence together with its V-gene family, and reads lacking a unique V-gene family were excluded. A later analysis removed 500 to 600 highly shared, low-generation-probability nucleotide sequences to deal with suspected cross-contamination and a sequencing artifact. In a later analysis, a clonal expansion index for each public chain was calculated from normalized within-repertoire ranks of inferred template counts. In a later analysis, generation probabilities were computed using a VDJ recombination model fitted to out-of-frame rearrangements, and the results were checked against IGoR. A later analysis scored TCR-TCR, TCR-HLA and TCR-CMV co-occurrence with hypergeometric tests, applying a repertoire-size bias correction to TCR pairs. In a later analysis, false discovery rates were estimated by permuting HLA or CMV assignments 20 times. A later analysis grouped co-occurring TCRs with DBSCAN, adding TCRdist sequence similarity when clustering within HLA-allele-positive subsets. Co-occurrence clustering excluded repertoires with fewer than 30,000 or more than 120,000 public chains, plus five with anomalous nucleotide sharing. TCRdb took over this immuneACCESS table, retaining in-frame rearrangements with V and J assigned. Such tables are incomplete; in checked studies, under half of the missing clones stem from an unresolved V gene, and the remainder is unexplained. D and trimming come from the DNA, and the V and J calls and clone size come from that table. Across this sample there are roughly 130,000 clones, with around three quarters seen only once. Around 5% of the sample belongs to the ten largest clones.

This entry belongs to a study of cytomegalovirus exposure and HLA in healthy donors (dated by TCRdb to between 2016 and 2019). Regarding the complete study: According to an earlier analysis of 587 of the donors, some 170 million T cells yielded 117 million unique TCR beta sequences and around 280 Gb of sequence data. Roughly 300 gigabases of sequencing data and approximately 85 million unique TCR sequences were included in an early release covering about 600 HLA-typed donors. The genetic ancestry cluster associated with self-reported Caucasian donors included over 80% of the 300 to 450 genotyped donors. The study was designed to test whether signatures of past pathogen exposure could be identified by cataloging public T cell receptors. The study profiled the T cell repertoires of around 700 subjects by immunosequencing and related them to cytomegalovirus serostatus. A separate validation cohort of 100 to 150 different subjects was used in addition to the approximately 610-subject first cohort. The study combined high-throughput TCR immunosequencing, statistical association of individual TCRs with disease status, and machine learning to predict cytomegalovirus infection status. A later analysis re-examined previously published TCR beta repertoires from roughly 650 donors and added high-resolution HLA genotyping to investigate patterns of TCR occurrence. Rather than drawing on any new phenotypic data, the later analysis identified candidate immune exposures from TCR beta sequences and the way those sequences occurred across donors. An earlier analysis of 587 of the donors used high-throughput TCR beta sequencing to judge whether each TCR beta V gene segment behaved as functional or pseudogenic. Donor age, sex, ethnicity and CMV serostatus were collected together with the repertoire data. A later genetic analysis took genome-wide SNP genotypes for about 55% of the 666 donors and used that subset as a discovery cohort. Every discovery cohort repertoire had been produced on one sequencing platform. Class I and class II HLA loci were covered by the typing at four-digit resolution. Typing coverage varied by locus: roughly 629-630 donors for A, B, C, DRB1 and DQB1; approximately 560 for DQA1; nearly 610 for DPA1; fewer than 480 for DPB1. About five DR-DQ haplotypes were treated as single units for association and clustering because of strong linkage in the cohort. Among some 400 genotyped donors of the cohort, an average of approximately 220,000 unique TCR beta nucleotide sequences was sequenced per donor, of which about 19% were non-productive. What the work shows at the level of the full study, not this receptor alone: An earlier analysis of approximately 600 of the donors showed that most TCR beta V segments appeared in productive rearrangements either about 90% or about 30% of the time, which broadly matched IMGT annotations. Only TCR beta chains were sequenced in this cohort, and the absence of alpha or paired-chain data limited detectable features. For the cohort, immune exposure information was limited to CMV serostatus. When HLA alleles, especially DR and DQ, strongly co-occurred, TCR associations were difficult to assign to individual alleles. A later genetic analysis associated a missense DCLRE1C variant with V-gene and J-gene trimming of TCR beta chains, and an independent cohort replicated the association. Because some donors lacked HLA typing at each locus, the association tests relied only on the typed subset. Because counts were too low, some 16 rarely observed V segments, including chromosome 9 orphons, were excluded from the earlier analysis of under 650 of the donors. A later analysis found that HLA-associated TCR beta chains were more clonally expanded and had lower generation probabilities than equally common non-associated chains. A cluster of highly shared sequence variants was judged likely to represent a technical artifact of the sequencing pipeline. Some IMGT-functional V segments, including TRBV6-2 and TRBV6-3, could not be told apart with the 87-base-pair reads, so those segments were excluded. A further reported finding was that TCR beta sequences accurately predicted the HLA-A and HLA-B alleles for most subjects in the first cohort. Compared with the roughly 720-donor mean, donors in an Asian-associated ancestry cluster had fewer N-insertions in productive TCRs, according to a later genetic analysis. The presence/absence analyses assumed that sequencing depth was roughly uniform across donors, and that assumption may not be true. While some public TCRs were present in many individuals, most TCR sequences turned up only very rarely across donors. It was suggested by the authors that the approach could potentially be generalized to other disease states and immunological phenotypes. In both the original and validation cohorts, the classifier was reported to diagnose cytomegalovirus status with high specificity and sensitivity. Specific HLA alleles were associated with more than 15,000 TCR beta sequences at a false discovery rate of 0.05 in a later analysis. A later analysis reported that several top co-occurrence clusters appeared linked to parvovirus B19, influenza, CMV and Epstein-Barr virus. In a later analysis, the rate of TCR association differed among HLA loci, with DRB1 alleles having the most associated TCRs and HLA-C alleles having the fewest. The study listed 150 to 200 TCR beta chains as associated with cytomegalovirus. Correlated functional status among segregating V segments might reflect linkage disequilibrium, but an unknown experimental factor could not be ruled out. In vitro tests confirmed that a few of the cytomegalovirus-associated TCR beta chains recognize cytomegalovirus antigens. Most CMV-associated TCR beta chains appeared to be HLA-restricted in a later analysis, and the HLA associations seemed to be driven largely by CMV exposure.

The CDR3 has 14 amino acids, counting the end cysteine and phenylalanine. Of all the DNA, just the CDR3 is kept, 42 bases in frame from base 1. In the germline V gene (reference sequence), CDR1 corresponds to MNHEY and CDR2 to SMNVEV. V is clipped by 3 bases and J by 8 bases, and the sequence between their germline boundaries is 13 bases long. This sequence originates from a man aged 25-45 years in good health and CMV-seronegative. The sequencing input was PBMCs. The chain uses TRBV27 and TRBJ1-4, and perhaps TRBD1 as D gene, on 6 matching bases. The DNA sequence is given as TGTGCCAGCAGTTTCTGGGGGCCGCCGGAAAAACTGTTTTTT. Protein translation: CASSFWGPPEKLFF.